The 29 T cell receptor beta chains presented below share a single source sample, sequenced in a study of blood T cell repertoires in COVID-19. Sequenced by immunoSEQ multiplex PCR; TCRdb stores in-frame clones only, minus some. The sample yields around 170,000 clones, around 85% seen once. The sample comprised peripheral blood. The receptors here all came from a woman aged 65 to 85 with acute or convalescent COVID-19.

This chain uses TRBV5-4 with TRBJ1-1; 7 bases match TRBD1. V was pared by 5 bases and J by 9 bases, with 7 bases of the junction left unmatched. The CDR3 length is 12 residues. The germline V gene encodes CDR1 SGHNT and CDR2 YYREEE (reference sequence). The CDR3 reads CASRRPTGKAFF. The CDR3 DNA reads TGTGCCAGCAGACGACCGACAGGGAAAGCTTTCTTT.

The V and J genes are TRBV2 and TRBJ2-7, with 7 bases fitting TRBD1. In germline, CDR1 is SNHLY, CDR2 FYNNEI. The J segment lost 5 bases and the V segment lost 4 bases, leaving 8 bases of the junction unmatched. CDR3 length equals 14 residues. The CDR3 region is CASSVGTEVDEQYF. For the CDR3, the DNA is TGTGCCAGCAGTGTTGGGACAGAGGTTGACGAGCAGTACTTC.

The genes are TRBV12-3 or TRBV12-4 and TRBJ2-5; maybe TRBD2 (6 bases). The CDR3 covers 11 residues. V lost 5 bases and J lost 9, with 10 bases in between. This CDR3 reads CASSLGGAQYF. The CDR3, as DNA: TGTGCCAGCAGTCTCGGCGGGGCCCAGTACTTC.

The gene calls are TRBV11-2 and TRBJ2-5; TRBD1 is a possible D gene (8 bases). The germline CDR1 and CDR2 sequences are SGHAT and FQNNGV. V was clipped by 7 bases and J by 4 bases, with 22 bases between them. The CDR3 runs 16 residues. The CDR3, as DNA: TGTGCCAGCACGAAACAGACACAGGGGGGGAGAGAGACCCAGTACTTC. It translates to CASTKQTQGGRETQYF. Based on the CDR3 plus reference TRBV11-2 and TRBJ2-5, the full variable domain is EAGVAQSPRYKIIEKRQSVAFWCNPISGHATLYWYQQILGQGPKLLIQFQNNGVVDDSQLPKDRFSAERLKGVDSTLKIQPAKLEDSAVYLCASTKQTQGGRETQYFGPGTRLLVL.

V is TRBV29-1 and J is TRBJ2-3; the D is unclear. Germline CDR1 and CDR2: SQVTM and ANQGSEA. The CDR3 consists of 13 residues. The V and J ends lost 1 base and 5 bases respectively, with 10 bases between them. CDR3: CSVEGQVQDTQYF. In DNA form, the CDR3 reads TGCAGCGTTGAAGGGCAGGTTCAAGATACGCAGTATTTT.

The CDR3 reads CASSFGLAGAGELFF. In nucleotides, the CDR3 is TGTGCCAGCAGCTTCGGGCTAGCGGGAGCCGGGGAGCTGTTTTTT. The chain uses TRBV11-3 and TRBJ2-2; 10 bases are a match to TRBD2. Losses at the gene ends were 3 bases for V and 6 bases for J; bases not matched to a gene: 4. Germline lookup yields CDR1 SGHNT and CDR2 YENEEA. The CDR3 has 15 amino acids.

CDR3 DNA sequence: TGTGCCAGCAGCGTAGACAAAGACACTGAAGCTTTCTTT. Translation gives CASSVDKDTEAFF. The V and J genes are TRBV9 and TRBJ1-1; no clear D gene. V gave up 0 bases and J gave up 3 bases, with 6 bases separating them. The germline CDR1 and CDR2 sequences are SGDLS and YYNGEE. CDR3 length: 13 residues.

In its sample, this clone was seen once. The V and J genes are TRBV11-2 and TRBJ2-3, with 12 bases lining up with TRBD2. From germline, CDR1 is SGHAT and CDR2 FQNNGV. The CDR3 runs to 16 residues. J gave up 0 bases and V 5 bases, and 3 bases lay outside the gene matches. The CDR3 sequence is CASSGGTSGSTDTQYF. CDR3 nucleotides: TGTGCCAGCAGCGGCGGGACTAGCGGGAGCACAGATACGCAGTATTTT.

This clone was counted a few times. The chain joins TRBV18 to TRBJ2-7, with 10 positions matching TRBD2. The CDR3 loop spans 15 amino acids. After removal of 5 bases from V and 3 bases from J, the junction contained 7 bases not matched to a gene. From germline, CDR1 is KGHSH and CDR2 LQKENI. The CDR3 protein is CASSSSSGRYYEQYF. The DNA of the CDR3 is TGTGCCAGCTCATCCTCTAGCGGGAGATACTACGAGCAGTACTTC.

Concerning this clone itself: Other DNA sequences in this sample translate to the same CDR3. This rearrangement joins TRBV5-1 to TRBJ1-4; 9 bases fit TRBD1. The length of the CDR3 is 14 residues. The V and J ends lost 4 bases and 7 bases, in that order; junction bases with no gene match: 5. Germline CDR1 SGHRS, CDR2 YFSETQ. The CDR3 region is CASSRGQGGEKLFF. Written as DNA, the CDR3 is TGCGCCAGCAGCCGGGGACAGGGCGGTGAAAAACTGTTTTTT. Using reference TRBV5-1 and TRBJ1-4 for the parts outside the CDR3, the full variable domain is KAGVTQTPRYLIKTRGQQVTLSCSPISGHRSVSWYQQTPGQGLQFLFEYFSETQRNKGNFPGRFSGRQFSNSRSEMNVSTLELGDSALYLCASSRGQGGEKLFFGSGTQLSVL.

The chain joins TRBV9 to TRBJ2-2; D is perhaps TRBD1 (5 bases). Germline-derived CDR1 and CDR2 are SGDLS and YYNGEE. This CDR3 has 16 amino acids. V dropped 4 bases and J dropped 6 bases, with 19 bases sitting between them. CDR3 protein: CASSSGRTGFAGELFF. The CDR3 coding sequence is TGTGCCAGCAGCTCCGGCCGAACAGGATTCGCCGGGGAGCTGTTTTTT.

The genes are TRBV5-1 and TRBJ1-3; D possibly corresponds to TRBD1 (6 bases). The CDR3 length is 18 residues. Germline V gives CDR1 SGHRS, CDR2 YFSETQ. V was shortened by 0 bases and J by 3 bases, with 19 bases between the two germline ends. The CDR3 nucleotides read TGCGCCAGCAGCTTGGACGCCACTGGCAGGGGTAGTGGAAACACCATATATTTT. Its translation: CASSLDATGRGSGNTIYF.

The rearrangement uses TRBV11-2 and TRBJ1-2; no definite D call. Germline CDR1 and CDR2: SGHAT and FQNNGV. With 5 bases removed from V and 6 bases from J, the gap between germline ends came to 10 bases. This CDR3 comprises 12 residues. The CDR3 DNA is TGTGCCAGCAGCCTGATAGATCATGGCTACACCTTC. This encodes CASSLIDHGYTF.

The chain couples TRBV7-2 to TRBJ1-1; D might be TRBD1 (5 bases). CDR3 length: 15 residues. Trimming stripped 1 base from V and 0 bases from J, with 9 bases between. CDR1 is SGHTA, CDR2 FQGNSA, per germline. The chain's CDR3 is CASSLGQGMNTEAFF. CDR3 DNA sequence: TGTGCCAGCAGCTTAGGGCAGGGCATGAACACTGAAGCTTTCTTT.

The chain couples TRBV5-4 to TRBJ2-1, with 8 bases lining up with TRBD2. From germline, CDR1 is SGHNT and CDR2 YYREEE (reference sequence). This CDR3 has 16 amino acids. V trimming: 2 bases; J trimming: 7 bases; junction bases outside the gene matches: 11. CDR3 sequence (DNA): TGTGCCAGCAGCTTATCGGCGGGAGGAATCGGAAATGAGCAGTTCTTC. It specifies CASSLSAGGIGNEQFF.

In DNA form, the CDR3 reads TGTGCCAGCAGCCCCACGACAGGGTTCGCCGGGGAGCTGTTTTTT. This sequence encodes CASSPTTGFAGELFF. This chain joins TRBV9 and TRBJ2-2; 7 positions match TRBD1. Unmatched junction bases numbered 9, after V lost 4 bases and J lost 6 bases. Per the germline V gene, CDR1 is SGDLS and CDR2 is YYNGEE. This CDR3 is built from 15 residues.

This rearrangement joins TRBV30 to TRBJ1-6, with 7 nucleotides matching TRBD1. The CDR3 sequence is 15 residues long. Germline V gives CDR1 GTSNPN, CDR2 SVGIG (reference sequence). The junction had 7 bases not matched to a gene; V was cut back by 2 bases and J by 6 bases. Here the CDR3 reads CAWSRQTGINSPLHF. Written as DNA, the CDR3 is TGTGCCTGGAGTAGACAGACAGGGATTAATTCACCCCTCCACTTT.

The J gene is TRBJ1-1, the V gene TRBV6-5; D remains ambiguous. The germline CDR1 and CDR2 sequences are MNHEY and SVGAGI. The CDR3 spans 13 residues. V gave up 4 bases and J gave up 6 bases, with 12 bases separating them. The DNA of the CDR3 is TGTGCCAGCAGTTCCAAAATCCCAGCTGAAGCTTTCTTT. Translated: CASSSKIPAEAFF.

The chain is built from TRBV2 and TRBJ1-1; D unclear. Trimming took 4 bases from V and 4 from J, leaving 16 bases between them. Germline V gene data show CDR1 as SNHLY and CDR2 as FYNNEI. There are 15 residues in the CDR3. The CDR3 coding sequence is TGTGCCAGCAGTGTCGACGCCGAGGAGGCCACTGAAGCTTTCTTT. It specifies CASSVDAEEATEAFF.

This chain joins TRBV5-6 and TRBJ2-5; 11 nucleotides match TRBD2. Germline lookup yields CDR1 SGHDT and CDR2 YYEEEE. Losses at the gene ends were 0 bases for V and 5 bases for J; bases not matched to a gene: 3. The CDR3 sequence is 15 residues long. CDR3 DNA sequence: TGTGCCAGCAGCTTGGGCCTAGCGGGAGGCGAGACCCAGTACTTC. Protein product: CASSLGLAGGETQYF.

This chain links TRBV19 with TRBJ1-5; the D is unclear. The CDR3 runs 13 residues. The germline gives CDR1 LNHDA, CDR2 SQIVND (reference sequence). Trimming removed 0 bases from V and 7 bases from J, with 7 bases in between. The CDR3 DNA follows: TGTGCCAGTAGTATAGATGGCACCCAGCCCCAGCATTTT. Amino acids: CASSIDGTQPQHF.

CDR3 bases: TGTGCCAGCAGTTCCGGTTTGGGGACAGGGGGGTCACCCCTCCACTTT. As protein: CASSSGLGTGGSPLHF. The J gene is TRBJ1-6, the V gene TRBV6-5; TRBD1 matches at 11 bases. CDR1 MNHEY and CDR2 SVGAGI come from the germline V gene. The CDR3 covers 16 residues. Trimming cost V 4 bases and J 10 bases; bases outside gene matches: 9.

Note on this clone: The sample contains more than one DNA sequence encoding this CDR3. CDR3: CASSSSTDTQYF. The CDR3 DNA reads TGTGCCAGCAGTTCAAGCACAGATACGCAGTATTTT. V is TRBV6-5 and J is TRBJ2-3; no clear D. Germline values: CDR1 MNHEY, CDR2 SVGAGI. Trimming stripped 4 bases from V and 0 bases from J, with 2 bases between. The CDR3 extends over 12 amino acids.

This clone was picked up a small number of times. The CDR3 loop reads CASSPGLVMETQYF. In DNA form, the CDR3 reads TGTGCCAGCAGTCCAGGGTTAGTAATGGAGACCCAGTACTTC. The chain employs TRBV5-6 and TRBJ2-5, with a weak D call TRBD1 (5 bases). The CDR3 runs 14 residues. Looked up from germline, CDR1 is SGHDT and CDR2 is YYEEEE. The V end lost 5 bases, the J end lost 5 bases, and 16 bases lay between the germline ends.

This clone was seen a few times. The chain links TRBV19 to TRBJ1-2, with D maybe TRBD1 (6 bases). The germline V and J ends were trimmed by 1 base and 8 bases, with 14 bases remaining between them. Per germline, CDR1 LNHDA and CDR2 SQIVND (reference sequence). The CDR3 consists of 14 residues. DNA for the CDR3: TGTGCCAGTAGTATAGCAACAGGGAGCGGCGGCTACACCTTC. It is translated as CASSIATGSGGYTF.

The V gene is TRBV13, the J gene TRBJ1-5; D ambiguous. The CDR3 has 16 amino acids. Trimming took off 5 bases at V and 4 bases at J, with 18 bases between the two ends. Germline V gene lookup returns CDR1 PRHDT and CDR2 FYEKMQ (reference sequence). The CDR3 region has the DNA TGTGCCAGCAGCGCGGGGAGGGAGAAGGGTAATCAGCCCCAGCATTTT. It yields the protein CASSAGREKGNQPQHF.

The chain carries TRBV5-1 and TRBJ2-5; 10 bases align to TRBD2. Germline CDR1 and CDR2: SGHRS and YFSETQ. The V gene end was trimmed by 0 bases and the J gene end by 4 bases; junction bases not matched to a gene: 3. CDR3 length: 15 residues. CDR3 in amino acids: CASSLEPSGGETQYF. CDR3 bases: TGCGCCAGCAGCTTGGAGCCTAGCGGGGGAGAGACCCAGTACTTC.

The chain carries TRBV5-5 and TRBJ1-2, with a weak D call TRBD1 (5 bases). The germline V and J ends were trimmed by 0 bases and 4 bases, with 13 bases remaining between them. Germline CDR1 SGHKS, CDR2 YYEKEE (reference sequence). The CDR3 totals 15 residues. CDR3 sequence reads: CASSLGAGSSYGYTF. The CDR3 DNA is TGTGCCAGCAGCTTGGGGGCAGGGTCTAGCTATGGCTACACCTTC.

This clone was seen just once. The rearrangement uses TRBV5-1 and TRBJ2-1; 13 bases line up with TRBD2. The CDR3 has 16 amino acids. Germline V gene sequence: CDR1 SGHRS, CDR2 YFSETQ. V was pared by 2 bases and J by 8 bases, with 7 bases of the junction left unmatched. The CDR3 protein is CASSFWGTSGNDEQFF. DNA of the CDR3: TGCGCCAGCAGCTTCTGGGGGACTAGCGGGAATGATGAGCAGTTCTTC.